What follows are 23 T cell receptor beta chains derived from one specimen sequenced in a study of shared clonotypes between healthy human individuals. The table came from immunoSEQ multiplex PCR; TCRdb's copy has only in-frame clones and leaves some out. The sample includes around 300,000 clones, about nine tenths seen only once; the top ten take 15% to 20%. Material for sequencing was memory CD8+ T cells sorted from blood. Subset defined: CD45RO+ cells pooled with CCR7-negative TemRA cells. These receptors all stem from a young man in good health.

V usage is TRBV5-6 and J usage is TRBJ2-3; the match to TRBD2 covers 12 bases. The germline CDR1 and CDR2 sequences are SGHDT and YYEEEE. V lost 1 base to trimming and J lost 1 base; unmatched junction nucleotides: 4. CDR3 length equals 17 residues. CDR3 in amino acids: CASSLRLAGVGTDTQYF. The CDR3 DNA is TGTGCCAGCAGCTTGAGACTAGCGGGAGTCGGCACAGATACGCAGTATTTT.

V is TRBV13 and J is TRBJ1-1; maybe TRBD1 (5 bases). V lost 5 bases and J 1 base, leaving 14 bases between the germline ends. Germline assignment: CDR1 PRHDT and CDR2 FYEKMQ (reference sequence). There are 15 residues in the CDR3. Here the CDR3 reads CASSPLGQQNTEAFF. The CDR3 DNA sequence: TGTGCCAGCAGCCCCCTGGGGCAGCAGAACACTGAAGCTTTCTTT.

As to this clone: Distinct nucleotide sequences in the sample also encode this CDR3. The rearrangement joins TRBV27 to TRBJ2-7, with D uncertain. V was clipped by 3 bases and J by 3 bases, with 6 bases between them. This CDR3 contains 12 residues. CDR1 and CDR2 (germline): MNHEY, SMNVEV (reference sequence). The CDR3: CASSFVGYEQYF. In DNA form, the CDR3 reads TGTGCCAGCAGTTTTGTGGGCTACGAGCAGTACTTC.

V is TRBV9 and J is TRBJ2-7; 11 bases fit TRBD2. CDR3 length: 14 residues. Germline trimming cut 2 bases from V and 6 bases from J; bases unmatched to any gene: 4. Germline V gene lookup returns CDR1 SGDLS and CDR2 YYNGEE. The CDR3 sequence is CASSVSGGASEQYF. CDR3 nucleotide sequence: TGTGCCAGCAGCGTTAGCGGGGGGGCCAGCGAGCAGTACTTC.

This clone has only one observation. V is TRBV4-1 and J is TRBJ2-7; tentatively, D is TRBD1 (5 bases). Germline V gene lookup returns CDR1 MGHRA and CDR2 YSYEKL. The CDR3 sequence is 16 residues long. Trimming pared 4 bases from V and 0 bases from J, leaving 16 bases between. The DNA for the CDR3 is TGCGCCAGCAGCCTCCGAGGCACTGACAGCTCCTACGAGCAGTACTTC. It translates to CASSLRGTDSSYEQYF.

The chain uses TRBV28 and TRBJ2-7; 7 bases map to TRBD2. V lost 2 bases, J lost 2 bases, and 6 bases stayed unmatched. Germline V gene data show CDR1 as MDHEN and CDR2 as SYDVKM. The CDR3 loop spans 15 amino acids. CDR3 sequence reads: CASSLQRGMAYEQYF. The CDR3 DNA reads TGTGCCAGCAGTTTACAGCGGGGAATGGCCTACGAGCAGTACTTC.

The CDR3 here is CASNLQGVGYGYTF. The CDR3 DNA follows: TGTGCCAGCAACTTACAGGGGGTGGGCTATGGCTACACCTTC. The chain joins TRBV28 to TRBJ1-2; 8 bases agree with TRBD1. Losses at the gene ends were 7 bases for V and 4 bases for J; bases not matched to a gene: 8. The CDR3 totals 14 residues. Germline lookup yields CDR1 MDHEN and CDR2 SYDVKM.

The J gene is TRBJ2-7, the V gene TRBV27, with a weak D call TRBD1 (5 bases). V gave up 2 bases and J gave up 5 bases, with 19 bases separating them. This CDR3 comprises 16 residues. The V gene's germline CDR1 is MNHEY and CDR2 SMNVEV (reference sequence). The CDR3 bases are TGTGCCAGCAGTTTAATACGGGCAGGGATAGTCGACGAGCAGTACTTC. Translating it yields CASSLIRAGIVDEQYF.

A note on this clone: This specimen includes other DNA sequences encoding the same CDR3. The chain recombines TRBV7-9 with TRBJ2-2; D gene ambiguous. Germline values: CDR1 SEHNR, CDR2 FQNEAQ (reference sequence). Trimming cost V 1 base and J 4 bases, with 1 base left between them. This CDR3 comprises 12 residues. The CDR3 loop reads CASSLGTGELFF. CDR3 nucleotides: TGTGCCAGCAGCTTAGGCACCGGGGAGCTGTTTTTT.

The chain couples TRBV27 to TRBJ1-5, with 9 bases aligning to TRBD1. This CDR3 has 14 amino acids. CDR1 and CDR2 (germline): MNHEY, SMNVEV (reference sequence). Trimming removed 3 bases from V and 8 bases from J; junction bases left unmatched: 5. In DNA form, the CDR3 reads TGTGCCAGCAGTTTGACAGGGGGAGTGGAGCCCCAGCATTTT. This gives the protein CASSLTGGVEPQHF.

CDR3 protein: CASRTGPGTNYEQYF. The DNA for the CDR3 is TGTGCCAGCAGAACCGGCCCCGGGACCAACTACGAGCAGTACTTC. The V gene is TRBV6-5, the J gene TRBJ2-7, with D perhaps matching TRBD1 or TRBD2 (5 bases each). Trimming removed 6 bases at V and 3 bases at J, with 18 bases between. Germline V CDR1 and CDR2: MNHEY, SVGAGI. The CDR3 spans 15 residues.

The V call is TRBV19, the J call TRBJ1-5, with D unclear. The CDR3 sequence is 12 residues long. Germline CDR1 reads LNHDA; CDR2 reads SQIVND (reference sequence). V shed 4 bases and J shed 6 bases, with 7 bases lying between them. The CDR3 region has the DNA TGTGCCAGTAGTAGCCCCAGTCAGCCCCAGCATTTT. Its translation is CASSSPSQPQHF.

This clone was found a few times. The V and J genes are TRBV10-3 and TRBJ2-5; D may be TRBD2 (5 bases). Germline V CDR1 and CDR2: ENHRY, SYGVKD. The CDR3 covers 14 residues. The ends were cut back, 2 bases at V and 2 bases at J, with 9 bases in the middle. Written as DNA, the CDR3 is TGTGCCATCAGTGAGGACTACCCTCAAGAGACCCAGTACTTC. Translation: CAISEDYPQETQYF.

The gene calls are TRBV6-5 and TRBJ1-1; D unresolved. Trimming left V 2 bases short and J 4 bases short, with 8 bases between. The CDR3 has 13 amino acids. Germline loops: CDR1 MNHEY, CDR2 SVGAGI. CDR3 protein: CASSYVQSTEAFF. The CDR3 coding sequence is TGTGCCAGCAGTTACGTCCAGTCCACTGAAGCTTTCTTT.

This clone was detected only once. CDR3 nucleotides: TGTGCCAGCAGTGAAGCATGGGGGAATCAGCCCCAGCATTTT. It is translated as CASSEAWGNQPQHF. V gene TRBV2 combines with J gene TRBJ1-5; possible D gene TRBD1, 5 bases. The CDR3 has 14 amino acids. Germline values: CDR1 SNHLY, CDR2 FYNNEI. The V gene lost 0 bases and the J gene lost 4 bases, with 7 bases spanning the gap.

The gene calls are TRBV30 and TRBJ1-1; the D is unclear. Germline CDR1 reads GTSNPN; CDR2 reads SVGIG (reference sequence). This CDR3 has 13 amino acids. Trimming pared 4 bases from V and 0 bases from J, leaving 9 bases between. The CDR3 bases are TGTGCCTGGAATCGGGAACTGAACACTGAAGCTTTCTTT. It is translated as CAWNRELNTEAFF.

The chain couples TRBV9 to TRBJ2-7; 8 bases match TRBD2. Germline loops: CDR1 SGDLS, CDR2 YYNGEE. Unmatched junction bases numbered 4, after V lost 0 bases and J lost 2 bases. CDR3 size: 15 residues. CDR3 residues: CASSVGIAGTYEQYF. The CDR3 region has the DNA TGTGCCAGCAGCGTAGGAATAGCGGGAACCTACGAGCAGTACTTC.

The chain has TRBV11-3 and TRBJ1-1, with TRBD1 as a possible D gene (5 bases). The CDR3 is made up of 14 amino acids. The germline gives CDR1 SGHNT, CDR2 YENEEA. V lost 1 base and J lost 2, with 8 bases in between. CDR3 DNA sequence: TGTGCCAGCAGCTTAGGGGGCGGCAACACTGAAGCTTTCTTT. This translates into CASSLGGGNTEAFF.

This chain connects TRBV7-9 to TRBJ2-1; the D is unclear. Trimming cost V 3 bases and J 2 bases, with 11 bases left between them. Germline V lookup: CDR1 SEHNR, CDR2 FQNEAQ (reference sequence). The CDR3 runs to 15 residues. The CDR3 region is CASSFFREAYNEQFF. DNA of the CDR3: TGTGCCAGCAGCTTTTTCAGAGAGGCCTACAATGAGCAGTTCTTC.

The V and J genes are TRBV7-9 and TRBJ2-3; the D gene is possibly TRBD2 (6 bases). The CDR3 covers 14 residues. Germline CDR1 and CDR2: SEHNR and FQNEAQ (reference sequence). Trimming pared 4 bases from V and 2 bases from J, leaving 10 bases between. The CDR3 sequence is CASSYGGSTDTQYF. CDR3 bases: TGTGCCAGCAGCTACGGGGGTTCCACAGATACGCAGTATTTT.

V is TRBV27 and J is TRBJ2-7; 8 bases fit TRBD1. The CDR3 has 14 amino acids. Unmatched junction bases numbered 5, after V lost 4 bases and J lost 3 bases. The germline V gene encodes CDR1 MNHEY and CDR2 SMNVEV (reference sequence). The CDR3 loop is CASSSTGALYEQYF. CDR3 nucleotides: TGTGCCAGCAGTTCGACAGGGGCCCTCTACGAGCAGTACTTC.

A word on this clone: Other DNA sequences from this sample encode an identical CDR3 as well. The rearrangement links TRBV10-2 to TRBJ2-7, with TRBD2 matching over 7 bases. The CDR3 consists of 12 residues. Trimming cost V 4 bases and J 4 bases; bases outside gene matches: 1. Germline V lookup: CDR1 WSHSY, CDR2 SAAADI. In nucleotides, the CDR3 is TGCGCCAGCAGTGGTAGCGGGTACGAGCAGTACTTC. Protein product: CASSGSGYEQYF.

The chain recombines TRBV30 with TRBJ2-7; weak D call: TRBD1 (6 bases). V was pared by 2 bases and J by 4 bases, with 15 bases between. There are 14 residues in the CDR3. Per germline, CDR1 GTSNPN and CDR2 SVGIG (reference sequence). CDR3 bases: TGTGCCTGGAGTAAGGGGCAGGGGCATTACGAGCAGTACTTC. Protein: CAWSKGQGHYEQYF.